Below, 32 T cell receptor beta chains from the same sample are listed, as sequenced in a study of T cell responses to AZD1222 COVID-19 vaccine. TCRdb's copy holds only in-frame clones and misses some; the assay was immunoSEQ multiplex PCR. The sample lists tens of thousands of clones; 75% to 90% were seen once. Sequenced here: peripheral blood, sampled 28 days after the second AZD1222 dose. These receptors were collected from an adult who received the AZD1222 COVID-19 vaccine.

The CDR3: CASSSDRDTEAFF. CDR3 DNA: TGTGCCAGCAGCTCCGACAGGGACACTGAAGCTTTCTTT. The chain recombines TRBV7-8 with TRBJ1-1; 7 positions agree with TRBD1. V shed 4 bases, J shed 3 bases, and the junction held 2 bases outside the gene matches. Germline CDR1 and CDR2: SGHVS and FQNEAQ. The CDR3 is 13 amino acids.

The chain is built from TRBV25-1 and TRBJ1-6; no firm D call. The germline CDR1 and CDR2 sequences are MGHDK and SYGVNS. This CDR3 is built from 13 residues. V lost 6 bases to trimming and J lost 7 bases, with 10 bases between them. The DNA of the CDR3 is TGTGCCAGCAGAGGAGTAGACAATTCACCCCTCCACTTT. It encodes CASRGVDNSPLHF.

The chain is built from TRBV5-4 and TRBJ2-1; TRBD2 matches 12 bases. This CDR3 contains 17 residues. J lost 5 bases, V lost 4 bases, and 10 bases had no gene match. Germline CDR1 and CDR2: SGHNT and YYREEE (reference sequence). The CDR3 region has the DNA TGTGCCAGCAGCGCTTACCCGACTAGCGGGAGCAACAATGAGCAGTTCTTC. Translated, it gives CASSAYPTSGSNNEQFF.

The CDR3 DNA reads TGTGCCAGCAGTTACCAAGGAGCCCGAACCTTCGCGGGGGGCTACACCTTC. Its protein is CASSYQGARTFAGGYTF. The chain has TRBV28 and TRBJ1-2; unclear D gene. Germline V CDR1 and CDR2: MDHEN, SYDVKM. This CDR3 region has 17 residues. V lost 4 bases, J lost 8 bases, and 26 bases lay in between.

This rearrangement joins TRBV5-6 to TRBJ2-1; 9 bases align to TRBD1. The J segment lost 5 bases and the V segment lost 2 bases, leaving 5 bases of the junction unmatched. From germline, CDR1 is SGHDT and CDR2 YYEEEE. CDR3 length equals 15 residues. CDR3 sequence (DNA): TGTGCCAGCAGCTTCCGGGACAGGGTCCACAATGAGCAGTTCTTC. Protein: CASSFRDRVHNEQFF. Based on the CDR3 plus reference TRBV5-6 and TRBJ2-1, the full variable domain is DAGVTQSPTHLIKTRGQQVTLRCSPKSGHDTVSWYQQALGQGPQFIFQYYEEEERQRGNFPDRFSGHQFPNYSSELNVNALLLGDSALYLCASSFRDRVHNEQFFGPGTRLTVL.

CDR3 bases: TGTGCCAGCTCACCAGATACAGGGGCCCTTTATGAGCAGTACTTC. The encoded protein is CASSPDTGALYEQYF. The J gene is TRBJ2-7, the V gene TRBV18, with 7 bases matching TRBD1. The V gene end was trimmed by 2 bases and the J gene end by 7 bases; junction bases not matched to a gene: 11. Germline V CDR1 and CDR2: KGHSH, LQKENI. This CDR3 is built from 15 residues.

This chain joins TRBV27 and TRBJ2-1, with D possibly called TRBD1 or TRBD2 (5 bases each). The V gene lost 6 bases and the J gene lost 5 bases, with 17 bases spanning the gap. The CDR3 is 15 amino acids. In germline, CDR1 is MNHEY, CDR2 SMNVEV (reference sequence). The DNA for the CDR3 is TGTGCCAGCAGCCTTGATCGGCAGGGAGACAATGAGCAGTTCTTC. Its protein product is CASSLDRQGDNEQFF.

The chain is built from TRBV27 and TRBJ2-7; possible D gene TRBD1, 5 bases. The CDR3 covers 14 residues. With 5 bases removed from V and 2 bases from J, the gap between germline ends came to 13 bases. CDR1 MNHEY and CDR2 SMNVEV come from the germline V gene (reference sequence). Here the CDR3 reads CASSPAQGAYEQYF. CDR3 in DNA: TGTGCCAGCAGTCCCGCGCAGGGTGCCTACGAGCAGTACTTC.

CDR3 sequence (DNA): TGTGCCAGCAGCCGAGGTGGGTCCGGGGAGCTGTTTTTT. Amino acid sequence: CASSRGGSGELFF. The chain employs TRBV6-2 or TRBV6-3 and TRBJ2-2; D is undetermined. The V gene's germline CDR1 is MNHEY and CDR2 SVGEGT. V was cut by 6 bases and J by 6 bases, with 11 bases left in between. This CDR3 is built from 13 residues.

The chain uses TRBV4-1 and TRBJ2-1; D gene uncertain. The CDR3 contains 14 residues. CDR1 and CDR2 from the germline V gene are MGHRA and YSYEKL. V lost 2 bases and J lost 6, with 11 bases in between. The CDR3 nucleotides are TGCGCCAGCAGCCAACACCCGGATGGCAATGAGCAGTTCTTC. Translated: CASSQHPDGNEQFF.

The rearrangement joins TRBV9 to TRBJ1-2; weak D call: TRBD1 (6 bases). The V end lost 5 bases, the J end lost 7 bases, and 24 bases lay between the germline ends. Germline V CDR1 and CDR2: SGDLS, YYNGEE. The CDR3 spans 16 residues. As DNA, the CDR3 is TGTGCCAGCAGTGAGGGGGGGACCTTTCTCGGTGCTGGCTACACCTTC. It yields the protein CASSEGGTFLGAGYTF.

The V gene is TRBV27, the J gene TRBJ2-7, with D perhaps matching TRBD2 (5 bases). Germline CDR1 MNHEY, CDR2 SMNVEV (reference sequence). V was trimmed by 0 bases and J by 2 bases, leaving 14 bases between them. The CDR3 consists of 16 residues. The CDR3 coding sequence is TGTGCCAGCAGTTTATCGAGGGCAGCTCTTACCTACGAGCAGTACTTC. Its protein is CASSLSRAALTYEQYF.

This clone was observed a single time. The chain recombines TRBV5-1 with TRBJ2-7; 9 bases are shared with TRBD2. Germline CDR1 reads SGHRS; CDR2 reads YFSETQ. V gave up 3 bases and J gave up 3 bases; unmatched junction bases: 4. This CDR3 contains 14 residues. The CDR3 protein is CASSSGLAFYEQYF. The CDR3 nucleotides read TGCGCCAGCAGCTCGGGACTAGCCTTCTACGAGCAGTACTTC.

The chain has TRBV7-2 and TRBJ2-3; possibly TRBD1 for D (6 bases). This CDR3 is built from 12 residues. V lost 5 bases and J lost 7, with 10 bases in between. Germline loops: CDR1 SGHTA, CDR2 FQGNSA. As DNA, the CDR3 is TGTGCCAGCAGCCTGCAGGGGTATACGCAGTATTTT. Its translation: CASSLQGYTQYF.

The genes are TRBV19 and TRBJ2-7; D is unresolved. The germline CDR1 and CDR2 sequences are LNHDA and SQIVND (reference sequence). V shed 3 bases and J shed 6 bases, with 9 bases lying between them. This CDR3 has 12 residues. In DNA form, the CDR3 reads TGTGCCAGTAGTATTGGGCAGTCCGAGCAGTACTTC. Protein: CASSIGQSEQYF.

The rearrangement joins TRBV30 to TRBJ2-2; 7 positions agree with TRBD2. From germline, CDR1 is GTSNPN and CDR2 SVGIG (reference sequence). The CDR3 covers 14 residues. J gave up 3 bases and V 0 bases, and 1 base lay outside the gene matches. The CDR3 reads CAWSVRGDTGELFF. The CDR3 DNA follows: TGTGCCTGGAGTGTACGGGGGGACACCGGGGAGCTGTTTTTT.

The rearrangement links TRBV10-3 to TRBJ1-2; 11 bases fit TRBD1. The CDR3 runs to 15 residues. Germline CDR1 ENHRY, CDR2 SYGVKD. V shed 3 bases and J 8 bases; nucleotides not matched to a gene: 8. The CDR3 DNA reads TGTGCCATCAGTGACTCTGGACAGGGGGCGCGGGGCTACACCTTC. It codes for CAISDSGQGARGYTF.

The chain uses TRBV7-9 and TRBJ2-7; D tentatively fits TRBD1 or TRBD2 (6 bases each). Trimming left V 5 bases short and J 2 bases short, with 13 bases between. The V gene's germline CDR1 is SEHNR and CDR2 FQNEAQ (reference sequence). The CDR3 sequence is 14 residues long. CDR3 DNA sequence: TGTGCCAGCAGCCCTACAGGGACTCCCTACGAGCAGTACTTC. Translation: CASSPTGTPYEQYF.

This clone was detected a few times. The V and J genes are TRBV27 and TRBJ1-3; D is uncertain. V lost 8 bases, J lost 2 bases, and 10 bases lay in between. CDR1 MNHEY and CDR2 SMNVEV come from the germline V gene (reference sequence). This CDR3 is 13 amino acids long. The CDR3 protein is CASSQFAGNTIYF. Written as DNA, the CDR3 is TGTGCCAGCTCCCAATTCGCTGGAAACACCATATATTTT.

The chain carries TRBV18 and TRBJ1-2, with 7 bases lining up with TRBD1. Germline assignment: CDR1 KGHSH and CDR2 LQKENI. V was pared by 6 bases and J by 5 bases, with 9 bases of the junction left unmatched. There are 14 residues in the CDR3. The CDR3 DNA follows: TGTGCCAGCTCTCAGGGACAGCGGAATTATGGCTACACCTTC. This codes for CASSQGQRNYGYTF.

This clone was recorded a few times. The chain has TRBV6-5 and TRBJ2-5, with a weak D call TRBD2 (5 bases). This CDR3 is 15 amino acids long. Per germline, CDR1 MNHEY and CDR2 SVGAGI. V dropped 2 bases and J dropped 1 base, with 11 bases sitting between them. As DNA, the CDR3 is TGTGCCAGCAGTTACGACTCGGGGATCCAAGAGACCCAGTACTTC. Translation: CASSYDSGIQETQYF.

The V call is TRBV4-3, the J call TRBJ2-2; 7 nucleotides match TRBD2. Per germline, CDR1 LGHNA and CDR2 YSLEER. V trimming: 0 bases; J trimming: 2 bases; junction bases outside the gene matches: 9. The CDR3 sequence is 18 residues long. The CDR3 DNA reads as TGCGCCAGCAGCCAAGATAGGTTCCCTAGCGGAAACACCGGGGAGCTGTTTTTT. This translates into CASSQDRFPSGNTGELFF.

This clone was observed a few times. The chain uses TRBV5-1 and TRBJ2-2; D call uncertain. Germline lookup yields CDR1 SGHRS and CDR2 YFSETQ. Deletions cut 4 bases from V and 3 bases from J, with 4 bases between. The CDR3 covers 12 residues. CDR3: CASSIDTGELFF. CDR3 in DNA: TGCGCCAGCAGCATAGACACCGGGGAGCTGTTTTTT.

The chain joins TRBV2 to TRBJ2-5; TRBD2 matches at 12 bases. This CDR3 is 16 amino acids long. Germline lookup yields CDR1 SNHLY and CDR2 FYNNEI. The ends lost 4 bases at V and 4 bases at J; junction bases unmatched: 7. The CDR3 DNA sequence: TGTGCCAGCAGTGTCCCTAGCGGGGGGGCCGGAGAGACCCAGTACTTC. Its protein is CASSVPSGGAGETQYF. The full variable domain, its missing parts supplied by reference TRBV2 and TRBJ2-5, is EPEVTQTPSHQVTQMGQEVILRCVPISNHLYFYWYRQILGQKVEFLVSFYNNEISEKSEIFDDQFSVERPDGSNFTLKIRSTKLEDSAMYFCASSVPSGGAGETQYFGPGTRLLVL.

This clone was picked up one time. This chain joins TRBV4-1 and TRBJ1-6, with D possibly being TRBD1 (5 bases). CDR1 and CDR2 from the germline V gene are MGHRA and YSYEKL. The CDR3 contains 16 residues. The ends were cut back, 4 bases at V and 9 bases at J, with 19 bases in the middle. The CDR3 reads CASSPQDILRGSPLHF. The CDR3, as DNA: TGCGCCAGCAGCCCCCAGGACATCTTAAGAGGTTCACCCCTCCACTTT.

The chain has TRBV6-5 and TRBJ1-2; 9 bases match TRBD1. Looked up from germline, CDR1 is MNHEY and CDR2 is SVGAGI. The CDR3 contains 15 residues. The V segment lost 5 bases and the J segment 3 bases; nucleotides outside the gene matches: 7. The CDR3 spells CASSTLDRGDYGYTF. The DNA of the CDR3 is TGTGCCAGCAGTACCCTGGACAGGGGAGACTATGGCTACACCTTC.

The V gene is TRBV14, the J gene TRBJ2-5; D is uncertain. V lost 4 bases, J lost 5 bases, and 8 bases lay in between. Germline V gene sequence: CDR1 SGHDN, CDR2 FVKESK. The CDR3 has 12 residues. In nucleotides, the CDR3 is TGTGCCAGCAGCCTAGTAGGGGAGACCCAGTACTTC. It translates to CASSLVGETQYF.

This chain connects TRBV9 to TRBJ2-1; D is ambiguous. The CDR3 has 12 amino acids. With 1 base removed from V and 5 bases from J, the gap between germline ends came to 4 bases. Germline lookup yields CDR1 SGDLS and CDR2 YYNGEE. The CDR3 DNA is TGTGCCAGCAGCGTACTGGACAATGAGCAGTTCTTC. Its translation: CASSVLDNEQFF.

V and J are TRBV19 and TRBJ1-5, with a possible D match to TRBD1 (5 bases). Trimming cost V 10 bases and J 2 bases, with 18 bases left between them. The CDR3 has 15 residues. Per the germline V gene, CDR1 is LNHDA and CDR2 is SQIVND (reference sequence). The CDR3 spells CATHPRGRGNQPQHF. As DNA, the CDR3 is TGTGCCACCCATCCTCGGGGCAGAGGCAATCAGCCCCAGCATTTT.

This clone was observed a single time. This chain connects TRBV6-5 to TRBJ1-2; possible D gene TRBD1, 6 bases. This CDR3 region has 14 residues. The V gene lost 5 bases and the J gene lost 2 bases, with 12 bases spanning the gap. CDR1 is MNHEY, CDR2 SVGAGI, per germline. CDR3 amino acids: CASSTRQVNYGYTF. The CDR3 bases are TGTGCCAGCAGTACGCGACAGGTGAACTATGGCTACACCTTC.

This chain uses TRBV11-2 with TRBJ1-3; TRBD1 might be the D (5 bases). In germline, CDR1 is SGHAT, CDR2 FQNNGV. This CDR3 is 11 amino acids long. Trimming shortened V by 10 bases and J by 7 bases, and 11 bases separated the two germline ends. The CDR3 region is CAIPRGNTIYF. In DNA, the CDR3 is TGTGCCATCCCGAGGGGTAACACCATATATTTT.

This sequence joins TRBV7-2 and TRBJ1-4; a weak D match, TRBD1 (5 bases). This CDR3 comprises 14 residues. Trimming left V 4 bases short and J 7 bases short, with 13 bases between. Germline V lookup: CDR1 SGHTA, CDR2 FQGNSA. The CDR3 sequence: CASSSSRDGEKLFF. The CDR3 nucleotides are TGTGCCAGCAGCTCGTCCCGGGACGGTGAAAAACTGTTTTTT.